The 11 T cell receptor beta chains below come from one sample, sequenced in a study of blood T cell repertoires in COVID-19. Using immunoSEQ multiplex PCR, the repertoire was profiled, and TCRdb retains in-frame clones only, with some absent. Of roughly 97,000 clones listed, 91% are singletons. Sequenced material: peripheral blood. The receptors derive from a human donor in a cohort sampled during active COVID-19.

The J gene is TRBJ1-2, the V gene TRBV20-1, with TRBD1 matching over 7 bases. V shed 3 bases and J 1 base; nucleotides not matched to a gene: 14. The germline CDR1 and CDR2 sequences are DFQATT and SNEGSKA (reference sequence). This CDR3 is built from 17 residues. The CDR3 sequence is CSASWGPAGGHNYGYTF. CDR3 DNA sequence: TGCAGTGCTAGTTGGGGCCCTGCAGGGGGACATAACTATGGCTACACCTTC.

The CDR3 loop is CASSQARTATQYF. CDR3 coding DNA: TGCGCCAGCAGCCAAGCGAGGACAGCCACGCAGTATTTT. The genes are TRBV4-3 and TRBJ2-3; TRBD1 is a possible D gene (6 bases). The CDR3 runs to 13 residues. CDR1 is LGHNA and CDR2 is YSLEER in the germline V gene. The germline V and J ends were trimmed by 1 base and 9 bases, with 11 bases remaining between them.

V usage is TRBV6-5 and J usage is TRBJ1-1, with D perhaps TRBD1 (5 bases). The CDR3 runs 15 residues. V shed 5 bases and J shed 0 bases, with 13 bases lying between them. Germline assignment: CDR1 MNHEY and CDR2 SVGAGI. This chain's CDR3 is CASSQRQTMNTEAFF. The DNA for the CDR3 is TGTGCCAGCAGTCAGCGACAGACGATGAACACTGAAGCTTTCTTT.

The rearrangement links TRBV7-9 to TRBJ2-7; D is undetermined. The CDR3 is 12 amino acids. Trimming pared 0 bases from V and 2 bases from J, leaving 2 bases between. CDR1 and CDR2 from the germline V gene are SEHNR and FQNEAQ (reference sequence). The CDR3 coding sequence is TGTGCCAGCAGCTTAGCCACCTACGAGCAGTACTTC. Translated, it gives CASSLATYEQYF.

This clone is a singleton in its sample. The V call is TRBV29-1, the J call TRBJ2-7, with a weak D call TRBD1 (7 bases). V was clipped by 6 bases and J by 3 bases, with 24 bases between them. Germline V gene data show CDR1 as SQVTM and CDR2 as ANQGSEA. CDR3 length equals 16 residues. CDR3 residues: CSVAPLAGGTFYEQYF. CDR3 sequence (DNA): TGCAGCGTCGCACCACTAGCAGGGGGGACTTTCTACGAGCAGTACTTC.

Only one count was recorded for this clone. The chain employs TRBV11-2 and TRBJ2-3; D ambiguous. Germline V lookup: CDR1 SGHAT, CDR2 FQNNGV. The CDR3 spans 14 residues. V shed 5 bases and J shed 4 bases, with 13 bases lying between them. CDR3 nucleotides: TGTGCCAGCAGCATAATGCCGGTCGCAGATACGCAGTATTTT. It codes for CASSIMPVADTQYF.

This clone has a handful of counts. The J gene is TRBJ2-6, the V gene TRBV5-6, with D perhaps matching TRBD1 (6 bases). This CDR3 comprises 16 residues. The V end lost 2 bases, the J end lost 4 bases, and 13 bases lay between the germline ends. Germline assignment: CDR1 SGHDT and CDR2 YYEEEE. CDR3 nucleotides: TGTGCCAGCAGCTTTCTGTGGGGGCCCGGGGCCAACGTCCTGACTTTC. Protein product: CASSFLWGPGANVLTF.

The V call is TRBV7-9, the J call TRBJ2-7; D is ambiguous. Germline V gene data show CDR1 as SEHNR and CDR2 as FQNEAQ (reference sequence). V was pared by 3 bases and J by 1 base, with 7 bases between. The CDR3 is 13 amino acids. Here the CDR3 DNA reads TGTGCCAGCAGCTTCCCGGAGTCCTACGAGCAGTACTTC. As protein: CASSFPESYEQYF.

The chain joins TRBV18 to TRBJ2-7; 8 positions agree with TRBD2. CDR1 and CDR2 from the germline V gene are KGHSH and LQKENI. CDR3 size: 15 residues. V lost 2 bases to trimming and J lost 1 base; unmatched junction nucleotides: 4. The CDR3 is CASSPTAGGSYEQYF. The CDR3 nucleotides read TGTGCCAGCTCACCAACTGCGGGAGGTTCCTACGAGCAGTACTTC.

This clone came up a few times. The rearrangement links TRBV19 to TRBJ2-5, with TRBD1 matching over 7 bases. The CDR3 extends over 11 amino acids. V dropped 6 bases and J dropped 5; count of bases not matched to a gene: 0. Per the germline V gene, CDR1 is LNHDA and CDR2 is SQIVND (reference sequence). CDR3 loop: CASRDRETQYF. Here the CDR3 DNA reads TGTGCCAGTAGGGACAGGGAGACCCAGTACTTC.

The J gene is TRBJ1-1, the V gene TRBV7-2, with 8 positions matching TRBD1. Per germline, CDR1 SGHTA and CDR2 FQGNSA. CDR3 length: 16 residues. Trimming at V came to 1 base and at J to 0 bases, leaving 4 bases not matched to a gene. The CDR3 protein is CASSLGQGLMNTEAFF. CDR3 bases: TGTGCCAGCAGCTTAGGACAGGGGCTCATGAACACTGAAGCTTTCTTT. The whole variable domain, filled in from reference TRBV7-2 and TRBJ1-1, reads GAGVSQSPSNKVTEKGKDVELRCDPISGHTALYWYRQSLGQGLEFLIYFQGNSAPDKSGLPSDRFSAERTGGSVSTLTIQRTQQEDSAVYLCASSLGQGLMNTEAFFGQGTRLTVV.